The present entry profiles one TCR beta chain with its context. Repertoires were generated with immunoSEQ multiplex PCR, while TCRdb's copy carries only in-frame clones and drops some. This table has more than 40,000 clones, around 76% appearing once. This sample stems from a study of radiotherapy plus CTLA-4 blockade in lung cancer. The origin of this receptor is a human donor with non-small cell lung cancer who had stable disease on radiotherapy plus ipilimumab. The starting material was peripheral blood, obtained from a patient treated with radiotherapy plus ipilimumab.

This chain's CDR3 is CASTFGGVNEQFF. The CDR3 DNA follows: TGTGCCAGCACCTTCGGGGGAGTCAATGAGCAGTTCTTC. The chain is built from TRBV11-2 and TRBJ2-1, with D perhaps matching TRBD2 (6 bases). Trimming took 7 bases from V and 6 from J, leaving 13 bases between them. The CDR3 totals 13 residues. From germline, CDR1 is SGHAT and CDR2 FQNNGV.